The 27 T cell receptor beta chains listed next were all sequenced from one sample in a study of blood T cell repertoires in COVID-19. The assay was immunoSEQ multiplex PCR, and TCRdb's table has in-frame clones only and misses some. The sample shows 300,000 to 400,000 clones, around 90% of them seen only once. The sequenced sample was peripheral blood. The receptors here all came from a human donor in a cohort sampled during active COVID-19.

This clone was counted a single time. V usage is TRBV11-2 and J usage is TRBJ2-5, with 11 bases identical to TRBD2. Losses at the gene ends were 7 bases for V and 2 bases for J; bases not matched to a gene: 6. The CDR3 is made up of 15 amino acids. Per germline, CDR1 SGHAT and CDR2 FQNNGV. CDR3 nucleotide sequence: TGTGCCAGCACCGTTACTAGCGGGGGACAAGAGACCCAGTACTTC. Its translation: CASTVTSGGQETQYF.

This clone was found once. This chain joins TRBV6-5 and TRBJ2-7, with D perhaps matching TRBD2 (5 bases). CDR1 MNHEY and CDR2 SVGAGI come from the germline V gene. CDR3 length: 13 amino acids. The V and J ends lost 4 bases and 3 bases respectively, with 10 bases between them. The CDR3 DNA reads TGTGCCAGCAGTTCCGTCGGGGACTACGAGCAGTACTTC. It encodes CASSSVGDYEQYF.

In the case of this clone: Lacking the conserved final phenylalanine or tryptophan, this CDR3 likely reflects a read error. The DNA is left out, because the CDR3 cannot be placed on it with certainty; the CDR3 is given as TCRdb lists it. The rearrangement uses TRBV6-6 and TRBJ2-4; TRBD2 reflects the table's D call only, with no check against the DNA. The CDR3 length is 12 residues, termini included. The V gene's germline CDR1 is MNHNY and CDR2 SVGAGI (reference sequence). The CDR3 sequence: CASSYRGTTFSV.

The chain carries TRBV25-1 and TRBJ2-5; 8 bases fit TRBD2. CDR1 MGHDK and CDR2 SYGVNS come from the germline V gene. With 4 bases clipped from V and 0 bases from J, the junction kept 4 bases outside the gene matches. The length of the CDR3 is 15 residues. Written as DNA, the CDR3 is TGTGCCAGCAGTGTCGGAGCGGGAGACCAAGAGACCCAGTACTTC. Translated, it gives CASSVGAGDQETQYF. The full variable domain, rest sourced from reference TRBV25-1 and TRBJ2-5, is EADIYQTPRYLVIGTGKKITLECSQTMGHDKMYWYQQDPGMELHLIHYSYGVNSTEKGDLSSESTVSRIRTEHFPLTLESARPSHTSQYLCASSVGAGDQETQYFGPGTRLLVL.

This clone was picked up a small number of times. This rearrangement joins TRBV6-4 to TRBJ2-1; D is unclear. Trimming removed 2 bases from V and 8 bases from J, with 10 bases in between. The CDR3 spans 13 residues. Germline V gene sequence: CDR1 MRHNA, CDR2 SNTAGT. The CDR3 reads CASSDELTDEQFF. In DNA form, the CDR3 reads TGTGCCAGCAGTGACGAGTTAACTGATGAGCAGTTCTTC.

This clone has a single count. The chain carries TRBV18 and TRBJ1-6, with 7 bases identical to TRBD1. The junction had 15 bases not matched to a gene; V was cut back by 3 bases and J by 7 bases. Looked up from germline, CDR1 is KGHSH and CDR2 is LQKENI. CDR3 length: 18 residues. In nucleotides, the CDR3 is TGTGCCAGCTCACCTTCCTTTTTCTGGGACAGACTAAATTCACCCCTCCACTTT. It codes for CASSPSFFWDRLNSPLHF.

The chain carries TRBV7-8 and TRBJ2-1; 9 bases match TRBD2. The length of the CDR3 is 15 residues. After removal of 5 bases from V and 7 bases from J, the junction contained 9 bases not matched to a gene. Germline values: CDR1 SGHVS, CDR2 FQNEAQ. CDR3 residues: CASSPPAGGFNEQFF. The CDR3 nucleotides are TGTGCCAGCAGCCCCCCGGCGGGAGGGTTTAATGAGCAGTTCTTC.

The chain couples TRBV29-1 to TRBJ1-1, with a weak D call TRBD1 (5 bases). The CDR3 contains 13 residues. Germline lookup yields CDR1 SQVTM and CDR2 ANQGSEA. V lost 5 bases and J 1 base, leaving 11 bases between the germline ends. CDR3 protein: CSVKRQPNTEAFF. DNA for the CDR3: TGCAGCGTTAAGAGACAGCCGAACACTGAAGCTTTCTTT.

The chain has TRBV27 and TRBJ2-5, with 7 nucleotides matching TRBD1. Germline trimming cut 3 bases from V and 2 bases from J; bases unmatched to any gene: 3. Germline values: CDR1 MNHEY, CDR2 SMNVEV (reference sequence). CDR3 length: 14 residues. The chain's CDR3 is CASSFAGGQETQYF. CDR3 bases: TGTGCCAGCAGTTTCGCAGGGGGTCAAGAGACCCAGTACTTC.

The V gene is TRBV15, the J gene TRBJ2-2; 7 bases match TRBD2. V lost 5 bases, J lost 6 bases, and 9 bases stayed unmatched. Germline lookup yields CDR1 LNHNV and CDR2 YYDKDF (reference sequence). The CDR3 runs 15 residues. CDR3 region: CATSLGTTDAGELFF. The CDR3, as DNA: TGTGCCACCAGCCTTGGGACTACCGATGCCGGGGAGCTGTTTTTT.

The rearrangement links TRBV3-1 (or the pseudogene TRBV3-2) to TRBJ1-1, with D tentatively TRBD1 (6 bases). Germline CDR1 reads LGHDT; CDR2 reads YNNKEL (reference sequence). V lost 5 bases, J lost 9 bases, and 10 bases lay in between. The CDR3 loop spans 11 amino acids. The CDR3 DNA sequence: TGTGCCAGCAGCAGGGGGGGAAAAGCTTTCTTT. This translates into CASSRGGKAFF.

The CDR3 DNA follows: TGTGCTAGTGGTTTGTCAGGCATGCCGGGAGGGGACAATGAGCAGTTCTTC. As protein: CASGLSGMPGGDNEQFF. The rearrangement joins TRBV12-5 to TRBJ2-1; TRBD2 matches 8 bases. The CDR3 is 17 residues long. Germline V gene sequence: CDR1 LGHNT, CDR2 FRNRAP. V lost 2 bases and J lost 5; bases outside the gene matches: 11.

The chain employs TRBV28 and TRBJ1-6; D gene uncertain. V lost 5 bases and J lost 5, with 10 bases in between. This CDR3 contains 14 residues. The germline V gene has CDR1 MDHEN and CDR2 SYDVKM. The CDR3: CASSPPGDNSPLHF. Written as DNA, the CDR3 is TGTGCCAGCAGTCCTCCGGGAGATAATTCACCCCTCCACTTT.

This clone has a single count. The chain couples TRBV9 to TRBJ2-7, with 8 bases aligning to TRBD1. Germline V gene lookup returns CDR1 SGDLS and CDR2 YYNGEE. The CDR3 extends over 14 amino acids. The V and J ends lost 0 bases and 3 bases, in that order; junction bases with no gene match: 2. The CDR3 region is CASSVGTGHYEQYF. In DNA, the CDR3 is TGTGCCAGCAGCGTAGGGACAGGGCACTACGAGCAGTACTTC.

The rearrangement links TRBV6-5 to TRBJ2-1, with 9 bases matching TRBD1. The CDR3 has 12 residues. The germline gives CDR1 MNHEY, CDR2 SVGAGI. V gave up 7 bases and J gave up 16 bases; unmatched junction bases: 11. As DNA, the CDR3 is TGTGCCAGCAATTTAAGGGGGACAGGGCTCTTCTTC. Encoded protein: CASNLRGTGLFF.

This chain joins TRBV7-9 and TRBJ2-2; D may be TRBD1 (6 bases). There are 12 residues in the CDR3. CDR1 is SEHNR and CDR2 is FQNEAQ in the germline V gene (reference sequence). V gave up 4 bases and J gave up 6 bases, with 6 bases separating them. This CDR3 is CASSSGAGELFF. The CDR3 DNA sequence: TGTGCCAGCAGCTCAGGGGCCGGGGAGCTGTTTTTT.

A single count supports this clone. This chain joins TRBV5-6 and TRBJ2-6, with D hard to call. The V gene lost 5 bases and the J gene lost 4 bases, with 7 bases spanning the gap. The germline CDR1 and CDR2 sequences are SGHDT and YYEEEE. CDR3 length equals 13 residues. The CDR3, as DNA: TGTGCCAGCAGTGGCTTAGGGGCCAACGTCCTGACTTTC. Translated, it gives CASSGLGANVLTF.

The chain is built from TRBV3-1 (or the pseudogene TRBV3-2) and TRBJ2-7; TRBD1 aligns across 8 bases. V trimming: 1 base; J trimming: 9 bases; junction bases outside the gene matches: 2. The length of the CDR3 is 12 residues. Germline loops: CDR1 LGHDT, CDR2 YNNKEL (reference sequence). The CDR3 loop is CASSQGDRRQYF. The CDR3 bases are TGTGCCAGCAGCCAAGGGGACAGGCGGCAGTACTTC.

Here the CDR3 reads CASSLRLAGVETQYF. The CDR3 DNA reads TGTGCCAGCAGCTTGAGGCTAGCGGGAGTAGAGACCCAGTACTTC. The rearrangement uses TRBV5-4 and TRBJ2-5; the match to TRBD2 covers 10 bases. Germline V gives CDR1 SGHNT, CDR2 YYREEE (reference sequence). The length of the CDR3 is 15 residues. Losses at the gene ends were 1 base for V and 4 bases for J; bases not matched to a gene: 4.

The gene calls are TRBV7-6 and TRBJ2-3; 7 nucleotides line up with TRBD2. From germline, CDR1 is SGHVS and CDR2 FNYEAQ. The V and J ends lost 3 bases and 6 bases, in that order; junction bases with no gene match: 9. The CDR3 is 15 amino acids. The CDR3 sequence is CASSLILAKMDTQYF. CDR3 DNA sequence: TGTGCCAGCAGCTTGATACTAGCGAAAATGGATACGCAGTATTTT.

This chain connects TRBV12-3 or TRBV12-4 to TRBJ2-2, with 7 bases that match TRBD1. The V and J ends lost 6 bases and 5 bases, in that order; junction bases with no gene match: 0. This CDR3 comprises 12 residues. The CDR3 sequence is CASSRGTGELFF. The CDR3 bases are TGTGCCAGCAGCAGGGGGACCGGGGAGCTGTTTTTT.

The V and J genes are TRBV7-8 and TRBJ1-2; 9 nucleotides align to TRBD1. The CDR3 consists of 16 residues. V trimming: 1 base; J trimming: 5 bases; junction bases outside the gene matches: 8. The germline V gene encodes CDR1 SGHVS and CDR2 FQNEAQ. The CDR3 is CASSLGPPGQGYGYTF. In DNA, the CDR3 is TGTGCCAGCAGCTTAGGTCCACCGGGACAGGGTTATGGCTACACCTTC.

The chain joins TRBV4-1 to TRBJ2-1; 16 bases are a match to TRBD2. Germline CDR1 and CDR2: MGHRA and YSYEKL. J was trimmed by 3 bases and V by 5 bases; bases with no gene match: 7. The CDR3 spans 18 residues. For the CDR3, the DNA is TGCGCCAGCAGCAGGGGACTAGCGGGAGGGCCGAGCTACAATGAGCAGTTCTTC. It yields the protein CASSRGLAGGPSYNEQFF.

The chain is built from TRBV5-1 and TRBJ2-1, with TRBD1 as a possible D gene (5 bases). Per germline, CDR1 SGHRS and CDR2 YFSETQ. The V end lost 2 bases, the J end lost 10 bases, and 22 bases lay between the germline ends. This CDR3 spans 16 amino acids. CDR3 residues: CASSLYLRVRTEEQFF. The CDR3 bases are TGCGCCAGCAGCTTATACCTCAGGGTCCGGACGGAGGAGCAGTTCTTC.

CDR3 nucleotides: TGTGCCACCAAAAGACAGGGGGCGAACACCGGGGAGCTGTTTTTT. Protein product: CATKRQGANTGELFF. This chain joins TRBV28 and TRBJ2-2; 9 bases line up with TRBD1. CDR3 length: 15 amino acids. Looked up from germline, CDR1 is MDHEN and CDR2 is SYDVKM. V lost 10 bases, J lost 0 bases, and 6 bases stayed unmatched.

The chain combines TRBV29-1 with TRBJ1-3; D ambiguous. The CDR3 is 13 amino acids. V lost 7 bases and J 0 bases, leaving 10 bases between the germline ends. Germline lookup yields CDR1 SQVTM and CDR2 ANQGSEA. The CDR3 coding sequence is TGCAGCGCCGGAGGTTTCTCTGGAAACACCATATATTTT. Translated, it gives CSAGGFSGNTIYF.

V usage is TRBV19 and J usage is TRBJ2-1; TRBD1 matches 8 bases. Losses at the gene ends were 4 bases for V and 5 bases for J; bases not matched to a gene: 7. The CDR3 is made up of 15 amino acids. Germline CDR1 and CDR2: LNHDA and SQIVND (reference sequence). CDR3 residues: CASSTDRGANNEQFF. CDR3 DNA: TGTGCCAGTAGTACAGACAGGGGAGCCAACAATGAGCAGTTCTTC.